The TCR beta chain described here comes from a study of T cell repertoires in cytomegalovirus infection. Across the whole study: CMV infection plus the matching HLA type was flagged by public TCR beta signatures. Study-wide results and limits: People with CMV and the relevant HLA were identified by cumulative public TCR beta family frequency. The ex vivo response showed dominance by HLA-C-restricted CMV-specific TCR beta clonotypes.

TCRdb independently ran MiXCR on the reads; one entry per CDR3 protein. The table records about 180,000 distinct CDR3 sequences, about a sixth of them present only once. This clonotype was observed a handful of times. Its specificity is not known. V shed 4 bases, J shed 8 bases, and the junction held 12 bases outside the gene matches. Looked up from germline, CDR1 is MDHEN and CDR2 is SYDVKM. This CDR3 has 16 amino acids. The sequenced sample was CD8+ T cells from PBMCs. The J gene is TRBJ2-4, the V gene TRBV28; TRBD1 matches 9 bases. The clonotype was recovered from a human donor in good health (CMV status not recorded). Some clones in this sample may be carry-over from other donors' samples. The CDR3, as DNA: TGTGCCAGCAGTTCTGCCCGGACAGGGGCCGAGGACATTCAGTACTTC. It translates to CASSSARTGAEDIQYF. The whole variable domain, remainder taken from reference TRBV28 and TRBJ2-4, is DVKVTQSSRYLVKRTGEKVFLECVQDMDHENMFWYRQDPGLGLRLIYFSYDVKMKEKGDIPEGYSVSREKKERFSLILESASTNQTSMYLCASSSARTGAEDIQYFGAGTRLSVL.